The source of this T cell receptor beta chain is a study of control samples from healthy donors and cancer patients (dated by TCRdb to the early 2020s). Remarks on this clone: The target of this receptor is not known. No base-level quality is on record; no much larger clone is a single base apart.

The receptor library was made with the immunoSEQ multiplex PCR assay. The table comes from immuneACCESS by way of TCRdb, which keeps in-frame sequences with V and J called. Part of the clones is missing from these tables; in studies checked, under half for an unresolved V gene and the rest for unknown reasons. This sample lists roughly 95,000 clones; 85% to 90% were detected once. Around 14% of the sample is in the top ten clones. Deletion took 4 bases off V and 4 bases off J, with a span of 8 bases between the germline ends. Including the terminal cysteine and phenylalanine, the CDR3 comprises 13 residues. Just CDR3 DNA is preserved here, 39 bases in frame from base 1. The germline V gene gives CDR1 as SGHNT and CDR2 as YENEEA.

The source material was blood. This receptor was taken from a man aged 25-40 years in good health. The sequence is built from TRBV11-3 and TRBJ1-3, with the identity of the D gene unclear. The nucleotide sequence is TGTGCCAGCAGCTCACATCAGGGAAACACCATATATTTT. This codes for CASSSHQGNTIYF.